This T cell receptor beta chain was documented in a study of blood T cell repertoires in COVID-19. Turning to the study itself: Samples of COVID-19 (acute and convalescent) were obtained from the United States, Italy and Spain. Sample material is recorded as cDNA or gDNA derived from T cells, B-cell-depleted T cells, or PBMCs.

The CDR3 loop spans 15 amino acids. Germline trimming cut 5 bases from V and 3 bases from J; bases unmatched to any gene: 10. Per the germline V gene, CDR1 is SNHLY and CDR2 is FYNNEI. In the source study's methods: Estimated nucleated cell counts came from reference gene primer amplification. The table came from immunoSEQ multiplex PCR; TCRdb's copy has only in-frame clones and leaves some out. From that table come the V and J calls and clone size; the DNA was used to work out D and trimming. The data contain approximately 260,000 clones, roughly 85% of them singletons. The source of this sequence is a woman aged 70-85 years with acute or convalescent COVID-19. Source material: peripheral blood. V and J are TRBV2 and TRBJ2-7; 7 positions match TRBD1. CDR3 DNA sequence: TGTGCCAGCAGTCTAGACCTGGGACAGTTCTACGAGCAGTACTTC. Amino acid sequence: CASSLDLGQFYEQYF.